These 6 T cell receptor beta chains were all obtained from the same sample, sequenced in a study of early T cells in non-severe SARS-CoV-2 infection (dated by TCRdb to the early 2020s). To prepare the library, 5' RACE was applied. Sequenced on a NextSeq 500. Clones were called with MiXCR by TCRdb after fastp trimmed the public reads at Q25, and only in-frame beta chains were retained. Every distinct CDR3 protein forms one entry, paired with its most common genes and DNA. The sample contains tens of thousands of distinct CDR3 sequences, 13% of them found a single time. About 4.4% of the sample is held by the ten biggest clonotypes. The sample consisted of whole blood. Receptors originate from an adult who was a healthcare worker with PCR-confirmed SARS-CoV-2 infection or an uninfected control (not recorded which).

This clonotype showed up many times. This may stem from a read error, because a much larger clone lies one nucleotide away. The chain uses TRBV4-2 and TRBJ2-1, with TRBD1 matching over 8 bases. Germline V CDR1 and CDR2: LGHNA, YNFKEQ. The CDR3 runs 17 residues. The ends lost 4 bases at V and 8 bases at J; junction bases unmatched: 16. DNA of the CDR3: TGTGCCAGCAGCCTATATAAGATGGAGACAGGGGTGGATGAGCAGTTCTTC. Translated, it gives CASSLYKMETGVDEQFF.

This clonotype was seen many times. The chain combines TRBV18 with TRBJ1-6, with 7 bases lining up with TRBD1. This CDR3 is built from 15 residues. Germline CDR1 is KGHSH and CDR2 is LQKENI. Trimming removed 3 bases from V and 9 bases from J; junction bases left unmatched: 8. CDR3 bases: TGTGCCAGCTCACCCCGGGACAGCGAGGTTTCACCCCTCCACTTT. Its translation is CASSPRDSEVSPLHF.

The chain carries TRBV5-4 and TRBJ2-1; no definite D call. This CDR3 has 11 amino acids. Germline values: CDR1 SGHNT, CDR2 YYREEE (reference sequence). The V end was cut by 6 bases, the J end by 12 bases, with 13 bases between. The chain's CDR3 is CASIHWVGQFF. The DNA for the CDR3 is TGTGCCAGCATCCACTGGGTAGGGCAGTTCTTC.

Only a few counts were recorded for this clonotype. The CDR3 loop is CASASGSQGLVQYF. The CDR3, as DNA: TGCGCCAGCGCTTCCGGGTCGCAGGGCCTGGTGCAGTACTTC. The genes are TRBV5-1 and TRBJ2-7, with a weak D call TRBD1 (5 bases). The V gene lost 7 bases and the J gene lost 9 bases, with 23 bases spanning the gap. Germline-derived CDR1 and CDR2 are SGHRS and YFSETQ. This CDR3 spans 14 amino acids.

This clonotype was observed at least ten times. The V and J genes are TRBV6-1 and TRBJ1-2; 7 bases match TRBD1. V shed 4 bases and J 4 bases; nucleotides not matched to a gene: 9. The germline gives CDR1 MNHNS, CDR2 SASEGT. The CDR3 covers 15 residues. The DNA for the CDR3 is TGTGCCAGCAGTGGACGGACAGGCGACGTCTATGGCTACACCTTC. This translates into CASSGRTGDVYGYTF.

This clonotype has ten or more counts. This rearrangement joins TRBV7-6 to TRBJ2-3; 10 bases map to TRBD1. Germline lookup yields CDR1 SGHVS and CDR2 FNYEAQ. CDR3 size: 14 residues. V shed 6 bases and J 3 bases; nucleotides not matched to a gene: 3. The CDR3 nucleotides are TGTGCCAGCAGGGACAGGGGGAAGACAGATACGCAGTATTTT. Residues: CASRDRGKTDTQYF.